This T cell receptor (beta chain) was captured by sequencing in a study of cytomegalovirus exposure and HLA in healthy donors. Study results and caveats: There were a few CMV-associated chains whose specificity for CMV antigens was confirmed in vitro. Follow-up analysis found HLA locus-dependent TCR association rates, highest for DRB1 and lowest for HLA-C. In a later analysis, CMV-associated beta chains were mostly HLA-associated, it appeared.

Per germline, CDR1 SGHRS and CDR2 YFSETQ. With V trimmed by 2 bases and J by 2 bases, 1 base remained unmatched. The CDR3 runs to 15 residues. It was with 60 Vbeta and 13 Jbeta primers that the PCR ran. TCRdb keeps only in-frame clones here, not all; method: immunoSEQ multiplex PCR. The sample includes some 110,000 clones, around 66% of them seen just once. About this clone: What it recognizes is unknown.

The receptor's source is a woman aged 40 to 50 in good health and CMV-seropositive. The V call is TRBV5-1, the J call TRBJ2-5; 12 nucleotides agree with TRBD2. Sequencing was done on a sample of PBMCs. The chain's CDR3 is CASSFGLAGQETQYF. The CDR3 DNA reads TGCGCCAGCAGCTTCGGACTAGCGGGGCAAGAGACCCAGTACTTC.